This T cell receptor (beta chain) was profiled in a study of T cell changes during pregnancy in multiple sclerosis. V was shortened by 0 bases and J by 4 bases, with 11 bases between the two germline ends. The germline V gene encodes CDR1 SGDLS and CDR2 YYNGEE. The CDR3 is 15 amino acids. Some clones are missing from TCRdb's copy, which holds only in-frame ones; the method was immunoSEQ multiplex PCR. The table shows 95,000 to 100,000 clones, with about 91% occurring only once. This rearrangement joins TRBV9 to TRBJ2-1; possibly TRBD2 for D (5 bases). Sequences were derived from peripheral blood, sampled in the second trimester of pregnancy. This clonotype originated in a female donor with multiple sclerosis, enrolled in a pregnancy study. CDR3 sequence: CASSVEASRYNEQFF. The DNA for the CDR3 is TGTGCCAGCAGCGTAGAGGCTAGCCGATACAATGAGCAGTTCTTC.